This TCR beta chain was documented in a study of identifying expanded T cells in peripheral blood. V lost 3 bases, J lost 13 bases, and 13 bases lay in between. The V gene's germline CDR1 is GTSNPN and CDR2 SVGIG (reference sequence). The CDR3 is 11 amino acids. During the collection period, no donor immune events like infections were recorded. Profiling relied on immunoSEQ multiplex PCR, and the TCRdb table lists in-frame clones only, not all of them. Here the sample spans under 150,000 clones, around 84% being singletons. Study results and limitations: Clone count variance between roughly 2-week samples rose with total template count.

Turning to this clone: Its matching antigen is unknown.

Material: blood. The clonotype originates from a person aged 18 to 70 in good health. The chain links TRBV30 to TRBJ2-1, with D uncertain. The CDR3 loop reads CAWSSTPNQFF. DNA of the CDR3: TGTGCCTGGAGCTCTACTCCAAACCAGTTCTTC.